This is a list of T cell receptor beta chains from one sample in a study of blood T cell repertoires in COVID-19. This table comes from immunoSEQ multiplex PCR, and its TCRdb copy is limited to in-frame clones, with some not included. The table lists about 240,000 clones, around 85% of them singletons. The sample was peripheral blood. These receptor sequences come from a man aged 55 to 70 with acute or convalescent COVID-19. The CDR3 runs from the conserved cysteine through the conserved F or W. D genes are given only for firm matches. The size of a clone is reported for some rows only, either as once, few or many, or as a class for expanded clones.

CDR3 | V | D | size
CASSLDTGNNSPLHF | TRBV7-2 | NA | NA
CASTGSYEQYF | TRBV25-1 | NA | NA
CASSFQSGSASGELFF | TRBV7-3 | NA | NA
CASSIRQGAGELFF | TRBV7-2 | TRBD1 | NA
CASSLAGGPSYEQYF | TRBV7-9 | TRBD2 | NA
CASSRASGIGTGELFF | TRBV2 | TRBD2 | NA
CSVEYRGLAGPTDNEQFF | TRBV29-1 | TRBD2 | NA
CASSLEAGVYNEQFF | TRBV11-3 | TRBD2 | few
CASSQDTGGREGYTF | TRBV4-2 | TRBD1 | NA
CASSQDLRTQDTEAFF | TRBV3-1/TRBV3-2 | NA | once